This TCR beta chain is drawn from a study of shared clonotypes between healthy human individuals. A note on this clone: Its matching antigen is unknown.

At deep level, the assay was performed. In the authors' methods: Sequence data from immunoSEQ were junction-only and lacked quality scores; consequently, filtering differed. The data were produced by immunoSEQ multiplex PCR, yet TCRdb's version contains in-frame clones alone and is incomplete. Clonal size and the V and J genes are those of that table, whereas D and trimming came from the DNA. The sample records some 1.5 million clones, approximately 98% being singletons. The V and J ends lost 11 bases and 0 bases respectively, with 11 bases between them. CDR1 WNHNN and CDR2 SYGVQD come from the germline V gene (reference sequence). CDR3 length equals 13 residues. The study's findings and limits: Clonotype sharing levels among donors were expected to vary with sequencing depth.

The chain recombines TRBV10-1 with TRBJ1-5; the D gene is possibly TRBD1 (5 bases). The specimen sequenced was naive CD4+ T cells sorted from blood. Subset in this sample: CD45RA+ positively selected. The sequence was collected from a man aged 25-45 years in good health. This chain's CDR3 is CAGLQDSNQPQHF. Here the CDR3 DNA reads TGCGCCGGGTTACAGGATAGCAATCAGCCCCAGCATTTT.